A single sample gave rise to the 25 T cell receptor beta chains below, sequenced in a study of blood T cell repertoires in COVID-19. Clones were sequenced by immunoSEQ multiplex PCR, and TCRdb holds only the in-frame ones, with some missing. This table has 150,000 or so clones, 84% appearing once. The material sequenced was peripheral blood. The receptors here all came from a human donor in a cohort sampled during active COVID-19.

This rearrangement joins TRBV27 to TRBJ1-1; D might be TRBD1 (5 bases). Germline CDR1 MNHEY, CDR2 SMNVEV (reference sequence). V lost 5 bases and J 4 bases, leaving 11 bases between the germline ends. CDR3 length: 13 residues. CDR3 loop: CASSHGDFTEAFF. The CDR3 DNA follows: TGTGCCAGCAGTCACGGGGACTTCACTGAAGCTTTCTTT.

The rearrangement uses TRBV5-4 and TRBJ2-7; 14 nucleotides match TRBD2. The V and J ends lost 4 bases and 7 bases, in that order; junction bases with no gene match: 10. The CDR3 runs to 16 residues. The germline V gene encodes CDR1 SGHNT and CDR2 YYREEE (reference sequence). The CDR3 spells CASSPGTSGGLGEQYF. The CDR3 region has the DNA TGTGCCAGCAGCCCCGGGACTAGCGGGGGCCTGGGGGAGCAGTACTTC.

This CDR3 reads CASSLDRARSYNEQFF. Here the CDR3 DNA reads TGTGCCAGCAGCTTAGATAGAGCGAGGTCCTACAATGAGCAGTTCTTC. The chain uses TRBV11-2 and TRBJ2-1; no clear D. The CDR3 has 16 amino acids. V was trimmed by 0 bases and J by 1 base, leaving 10 bases between them. Germline CDR1 reads SGHAT; CDR2 reads FQNNGV.

V and J are TRBV4-2 and TRBJ2-5, with a weak D call TRBD1 (6 bases). Germline V gives CDR1 LGHNA, CDR2 YNFKEQ. This CDR3 spans 16 amino acids. With 0 bases removed from V and 6 bases from J, the gap between germline ends came to 17 bases. CDR3 in amino acids: CASSQDWGRQLQTQYF. CDR3 DNA sequence: TGTGCCAGCAGCCAAGACTGGGGGCGGCAGCTTCAGACCCAGTACTTC.

The chain carries TRBV7-2 and TRBJ2-5; 13 bases match TRBD2. V was pared by 5 bases and J by 5 bases, with 5 bases of the junction left unmatched. The CDR3 has 15 residues. The germline V gene has CDR1 SGHTA and CDR2 FQGNSA. The CDR3 DNA reads TGTGCCAGCAGCCAGGGACTAGCGGGACGGGAGACCCAGTACTTC. Protein: CASSQGLAGRETQYF.

A remark on this clone: This CDR3 is also generated by other DNA sequences in the sample. The chain has TRBV18 and TRBJ1-1; D gene ambiguous. CDR1 is KGHSH and CDR2 is LQKENI in the germline V gene. The V end was cut by 3 bases, the J end by 11 bases, with 10 bases between. This CDR3 is built from 11 residues. The chain's CDR3 is CASSPGGEAFF. The CDR3 DNA sequence: TGTGCCAGCTCACCTGGCGGGGAGGCTTTCTTT.

This rearrangement joins TRBV11-1 to TRBJ1-1; D gene ambiguous. V shed 2 bases and J shed 2 bases, with 15 bases lying between them. The germline V gene encodes CDR1 SGHAT and CDR2 FQDESV (reference sequence). The CDR3 contains 16 residues. CDR3 bases: TGTGCCAGCAGCTTATTAGCCGGTGGTTTCAACACTGAAGCTTTCTTT. Translated, it gives CASSLLAGGFNTEAFF.

This clone was found a few times. V gene TRBV7-9 combines with J gene TRBJ2-5, with 7 bases matching TRBD1. CDR3 length equals 15 residues. From germline, CDR1 is SEHNR and CDR2 FQNEAQ (reference sequence). V shed 4 bases, J shed 5 bases, and the junction held 10 bases outside the gene matches. Written as DNA, the CDR3 is TGTGCCAGCAGCTACACCGGGACAGTAGGGGAGACCCAGTACTTC. It encodes CASSYTGTVGETQYF.

The chain combines TRBV6-6 with TRBJ1-4; D is uncertain. The germline V gene has CDR1 MNHNY and CDR2 SVGAGI (reference sequence). CDR3 length: 13 residues. V lost 6 bases and J 12 bases, leaving 17 bases between the germline ends. The CDR3 DNA is TGTGCCAGCAGCCTCCCGCTCACACACGAACTGTTTTTT. Translated: CASSLPLTHELFF.

The CDR3, as DNA: TGTGCCAGCAGCCCCGACCAGGGGAGTGAAAAACTGTTTTTT. This sequence encodes CASSPDQGSEKLFF. The V and J genes are TRBV7-2 and TRBJ1-4; weak D call: TRBD1 (6 bases). Trimming cost V 5 bases and J 7 bases, with 14 bases left between them. This CDR3 region has 14 residues. Looked up from germline, CDR1 is SGHTA and CDR2 is FQGNSA.

The CDR3 DNA sequence: TGCGCCAGCAGCTTGGCAGAGGGTTTGGGTACTGAAGCTTTCTTT. Residues: CASSLAEGLGTEAFF. V and J are TRBV5-1 and TRBJ1-1; D unresolved. CDR1 is SGHRS, CDR2 YFSETQ, per germline. Trimming took 0 bases from V and 5 from J, leaving 14 bases between them. This CDR3 is built from 15 residues.

The chain joins TRBV6-5 to TRBJ1-5; D possibly corresponds to TRBD1 (5 bases). Germline assignment: CDR1 MNHEY and CDR2 SVGAGI. V lost 8 bases to trimming and J lost 7 bases, with 18 bases between them. The CDR3 runs 14 residues. The CDR3 loop reads CASQIQAGTQPQHF. The CDR3 coding sequence is TGTGCCAGCCAAATACAGGCGGGGACCCAGCCCCAGCATTTT.

The chain is built from TRBV7-2 and TRBJ2-2, with 8 bases lining up with TRBD2. The CDR3 runs 16 residues. CDR1 and CDR2 (germline): SGHTA, FQGNSA. Trimming took 3 bases from V and 2 from J; bases not matched to a gene: 5. In DNA form, the CDR3 reads TGTGCCAGCAGCTTTTCGACTAGCGTTAACACCGGGGAGCTGTTTTTT. Residues: CASSFSTSVNTGELFF. The full variable domain, rest sourced from reference TRBV7-2 and TRBJ2-2, is GAGVSQSPSNKVTEKGKDVELRCDPISGHTALYWYRQSLGQGLEFLIYFQGNSAPDKSGLPSDRFSAERTGGSVSTLTIQRTQQEDSAVYLCASSFSTSVNTGELFFGEGSRLTVL.

The CDR3 reads CASSKDEGERTSGSRLEDNEQFF. The DNA for the CDR3 is TGTGCCAGCAGCAAAGATGAAGGGGAGAGGACTAGCGGGAGTAGGTTGGAAGACAATGAGCAGTTCTTC. The gene calls are TRBV21-1 and TRBJ2-1; TRBD2, the table's D call, was not compared with the DNA. TRBV21-1 is a listed pseudogene. This CDR3 is built from 23 residues.

The chain combines TRBV4-3 with TRBJ2-2; no reliable D call. The V and J ends lost 4 bases and 4 bases respectively, with 7 bases between them. Germline V lookup: CDR1 LGHNA, CDR2 YSLEER. The CDR3 runs 13 residues. CDR3 DNA sequence: TGCGCCAGCAGCCTGAGAGGCACCGGGGAGCTGTTTTTT. This translates into CASSLRGTGELFF.

This chain joins TRBV11-1 and TRBJ2-4, with 7 bases that match TRBD1. The V segment lost 4 bases and the J segment 9 bases; nucleotides outside the gene matches: 6. The germline CDR1 and CDR2 sequences are SGHAT and FQDESV (reference sequence). The CDR3 covers 13 residues. The CDR3 region is CASSSQGVGIQYF. CDR3 DNA: TGTGCCAGCAGCTCCCAGGGGGTGGGCATTCAGTACTTC.

J is TRBJ1-2 and V is TRBV12-5; D is possibly TRBD1 (5 bases). V was shortened by 1 base and J by 2 bases, with 5 bases between the two germline ends. There are 13 residues in the CDR3. Germline lookup yields CDR1 LGHNT and CDR2 FRNRAP. Here the CDR3 reads CASGLGQNYGYTF. The CDR3 region has the DNA TGTGCTAGTGGTTTGGGACAGAACTATGGCTACACCTTC. The complete variable domain, with remaining parts taken from reference TRBV12-5 and TRBJ1-2, reads DARVTQTPRHKVTEMGQEVTMRCQPILGHNTVFWYRQTMMQGLELLAYFRNRAPLDDSGMPKDRFSAEMPDATLATLKIQPSEPRDSAVYFCASGLGQNYGYTFGSGTRLTVV.

This clone came up a few times. The rearrangement joins TRBV5-5 to TRBJ2-1; possible D gene TRBD2, 5 bases. From germline, CDR1 is SGHKS and CDR2 YYEKEE (reference sequence). The CDR3 is 16 residues long. V dropped 0 bases and J dropped 1 base, with 11 bases sitting between them. The CDR3 DNA is TGTGCCAGCAGCTTGGCCAGCGGAATTTCCTACAATGAGCAGTTCTTC. It yields the protein CASSLASGISYNEQFF.

The chain couples TRBV7-2 to TRBJ1-3; a possible D gene is TRBD1 (5 bases). Between the trimmed V and J ends, which lost 1 base and 0 bases, there was a span of 10 bases. In germline, CDR1 is SGHTA, CDR2 FQGNSA. CDR3 size: 16 residues. CDR3 nucleotide sequence: TGTGCCAGCAGCTTAGATAGCAGGGCCTCTGGAAACACCATATATTTT. Protein sequence: CASSLDSRASGNTIYF.

This clone appeared a single time. This rearrangement joins TRBV13 to TRBJ2-7; D might be TRBD2 (5 bases). This CDR3 contains 12 residues. Looked up from germline, CDR1 is PRHDT and CDR2 is FYEKMQ (reference sequence). Trimming shortened V by 0 bases and J by 7 bases, and 7 bases separated the two germline ends. In DNA, the CDR3 is TGTGCCAGCAGCTTAGGACAGCGGGAGCAGTACGTC. This encodes CASSLGQREQYV.

The chain links TRBV29-1 to TRBJ1-2; 9 bases fit TRBD1. The germline CDR1 and CDR2 sequences are SQVTM and ANQGSEA. The V and J ends lost 7 bases and 1 base, in that order; junction bases with no gene match: 7. This CDR3 contains 14 residues. This CDR3 is CSAVRDRDNYGYTF. DNA of the CDR3: TGCAGCGCGGTCCGGGACAGGGATAACTATGGCTACACCTTC. The full variable domain, its missing parts supplied by reference TRBV29-1 and TRBJ1-2, is SAVISQKPSRDICQRGTSLTIQCQVDSQVTMMFWYRQQPGQSLTLIATANQGSEATYESGFVIDKFPISRPNLTFSTLTVSNMSPEDSSIYLCSAVRDRDNYGYTFGSGTRLTVV.

This chain joins TRBV5-1 and TRBJ2-5; 11 bases match TRBD2. This CDR3 contains 16 residues. The germline V gene encodes CDR1 SGHRS and CDR2 YFSETQ. J lost 5 bases, V lost 2 bases, and 8 bases had no gene match. This chain's CDR3 is CASSLSSGGPWETQYF. CDR3 DNA: TGCGCCAGCAGCTTATCTAGCGGGGGGCCGTGGGAGACCCAGTACTTC.

The chain couples TRBV9 to TRBJ2-1; 8 bases are a match to TRBD2. Trimming removed 4 bases from V and 6 bases from J; junction bases left unmatched: 9. The CDR3 runs to 15 residues. Germline V gives CDR1 SGDLS, CDR2 YYNGEE. The CDR3 region is CASSRDGRAFNEQFF. CDR3 bases: TGTGCCAGCAGCCGGGACGGGAGGGCCTTCAATGAGCAGTTCTTC. The complete variable domain, with remaining parts taken from reference TRBV9 and TRBJ2-1, reads DSGVTQTPKHLITATGQRVTLRCSPRSGDLSVYWYQQSLDQGLQFLIQYYNGEERAKGNILERFSAQQFPDLHSELNLSSLELGDSALYFCASSRDGRAFNEQFFGPGTRLTVL.

The gene calls are TRBV19 and TRBJ1-5; possibly TRBD1 for D (5 bases). CDR1 is LNHDA and CDR2 is SQIVND in the germline V gene (reference sequence). This CDR3 has 14 amino acids. V lost 6 bases, J lost 7 bases, and 16 bases lay in between. The CDR3 nucleotides are TGTGCCAGTAGAGAGTGGAGGGGAGGGCAGCCCCAGCATTTT. Residues: CASREWRGGQPQHF.

The CDR3 loop reads CASSLGRGSPLHF. The CDR3, as DNA: TGTGCCAGCAGCTTAGGGCGGGGGTCACCCCTCCACTTT. The chain carries TRBV13 and TRBJ1-6; D perhaps matches TRBD1 (5 bases). The V end was cut by 0 bases, the J end by 10 bases, with 7 bases between. CDR3 size: 13 residues. Germline V gene sequence: CDR1 PRHDT, CDR2 FYEKMQ (reference sequence).